Reported below is one T cell receptor beta chain. The data stem from a study of blood T cell repertoires in COVID-19. For the study at large: Italy, Spain and the United States were the sources of the convalescent and acute COVID-19 samples. The analysed material was cDNA or gDNA that came from T cells, B-cell-depleted T cells, or PBMCs.

Per the authors' pipeline: Nucleated cell number was recorded as an estimate derived from reference gene primer amplification. Produced via immunoSEQ multiplex PCR; TCRdb's table is partial and in-frame only. The D gene and trimming were derived from the DNA, and the V and J assignments and clone size from that table. Among about 34,000 clones listed, about 75% were seen once. The germline V gene has CDR1 LNHDA and CDR2 SQIVND (reference sequence). V gave up 5 bases and J gave up 4 bases; unmatched junction bases: 11. This CDR3 spans 17 amino acids. The rearrangement joins TRBV19 to TRBJ1-6, with 7 bases that match TRBD1. The origin of this receptor is a man aged 80 or over with active or convalescent COVID-19. The specimen sequenced was peripheral blood. The DNA of the CDR3 is TGTGCCAGTAGTCCCCGGGGGGGACAGACTTATAATTCACCCCTCCACTTT. Encoded protein: CASSPRGGQTYNSPLHF.